This T cell receptor (beta chain) emerged from a study of cytomegalovirus exposure and HLA in healthy donors. CDR1 and CDR2 from the germline V gene are SNHLY and FYNNEI. The CDR3 totals 15 residues. The germline V and J ends were trimmed by 4 bases and 1 base, with 13 bases remaining between them. The study ran its PCR with 60 Vbeta and 13 Jbeta primers. As handled by the study authors: Roughly 11 million shared chains were among the about 80 million unique TCR beta chains that a later analysis counted. The table came from immunoSEQ multiplex PCR; TCRdb's copy has only in-frame clones and leaves some out. That table supplies the V and J calls and clone size; D and trimming were determined from the DNA. The repertoire holds approximately 170,000 clones, around 80% seen once, with approximately 1.5% in the top ten.

The chain recombines TRBV2 with TRBJ1-1; D possibly corresponds to TRBD1 (6 bases). This TCR derives from a man aged 40-55 years in good health and CMV-seronegative. Sequenced material: PBMCs. The CDR3, as DNA: TGTGCCAGCAGTGGGAGGGGGGGATGGAACACTGAAGCTTTCTTT. As protein: CASSGRGGWNTEAFF.